The 30 T cell receptor beta chains listed next were all sequenced from one sample in a study of liver allograft versus peripheral blood T cells. Study as a whole: The authors compared T cell receptor repertoires in transplanted livers with those in the peripheral blood of recipients.

One entry per CDR3 protein, called by TCRdb with MiXCR from the reads. The sample contains about 5,100 distinct CDR3 sequences, under 20% of which appear only once. The receptor set was obtained from a human patient who had a liver transplant. The graft donor may have given rise to some T cells.

This clonotype is classed as medium-sized. CDR3 region: CASRGLAGPNTGELFF. CDR3 DNA: TGTGCCAGCAGGGGACTAGCGGGACCGAACACCGGGGAGCTGTTTTTT. This rearrangement joins TRBV6-1 to TRBJ2-2; 13 bases map to TRBD2. Germline CDR1 MNHNS, CDR2 SASEGT. Trimming removed 6 bases from V and 0 bases from J; junction bases left unmatched: 1. This CDR3 has 16 residues.

This clonotype has just a few counts. The chain joins TRBV7-9 to TRBJ2-3; TRBD1 matches 9 bases. V was pared by 4 bases and J by 2 bases, with 13 bases of the junction left unmatched. Germline V gene sequence: CDR1 SEHNR, CDR2 FQNEAQ (reference sequence). The CDR3 is made up of 18 amino acids. The CDR3 nucleotides are TGTGCCAGCAGCTCCGGGACAGGGATCAGTACAACCACAGATACGCAGTATTTT. Residues: CASSSGTGISTTTDTQYF.

The J gene is TRBJ1-6, the V gene TRBV27; a weak D match, TRBD1 (5 bases). CDR1 and CDR2 (germline): MNHEY, SMNVEV (reference sequence). This CDR3 is 16 amino acids long. Trimming shortened V by 5 bases and J by 8 bases, and 19 bases separated the two germline ends. CDR3 sequence: CASSPGGGGLHSPLHF. DNA of the CDR3: TGTGCCAGCAGTCCCGGGGGGGGTGGGCTTCATTCACCCCTCCACTTT.

By sample fraction, this clonotype is medium-sized. The rearrangement joins TRBV18 to TRBJ1-1, with D uncertain. Germline CDR1 is KGHSH and CDR2 is LQKENI. The CDR3 has 18 residues. Trimming took off 6 bases at V and 3 bases at J, with 26 bases between the two ends. The CDR3 reads CASSPVNGPYRNYTEAFF. The CDR3, as DNA: TGTGCCAGCTCCCCTGTCAATGGCCCTTATAGAAACTACACTGAAGCTTTCTTT.

This clonotype was counted at least ten times. The V and J genes are TRBV27 and TRBJ1-4; D remains unclear. The germline V gene encodes CDR1 MNHEY and CDR2 SMNVEV (reference sequence). The CDR3 runs to 14 residues. The V end was cut by 2 bases, the J end by 7 bases, with 11 bases between. CDR3 residues: CASSLRGHGEKLFF. CDR3 in DNA: TGTGCCAGCAGTTTAAGAGGTCACGGTGAAAAACTGTTTTTT.

This clonotype is labeled medium-sized. This rearrangement joins TRBV6-2 or TRBV6-3 to TRBJ1-4, with 7 nucleotides matching TRBD1. Germline CDR1 MNHEY, CDR2 SVGEGT. The junction had 5 bases not matched to a gene; V was cut back by 2 bases and J by 5 bases. The CDR3 contains 15 residues. CDR3 sequence: CASSYLGTANEKLFF. DNA of the CDR3: TGTGCCAGCAGTTACCTAGGGACAGCAAATGAAAAACTGTTTTTT.

This chain connects TRBV28 to TRBJ2-7, with 7 bases aligning to TRBD1. The V gene's germline CDR1 is MDHEN and CDR2 SYDVKM. The CDR3 loop spans 15 amino acids. The ends lost 7 bases at V and 1 base at J; junction bases unmatched: 10. CDR3 loop: CASTLDRAWSYEQYF. CDR3 coding DNA: TGTGCCAGCACCCTTGACAGGGCATGGTCCTACGAGCAGTACTTC.

Relative to its sample, this clonotype is medium-sized (0.01 to 0.1%). This chain joins TRBV15 and TRBJ2-3, with 7 bases aligning to TRBD2. Looked up from germline, CDR1 is LNHNV and CDR2 is YYDKDF (reference sequence). V was clipped by 5 bases and J by 2 bases; unmatched bases: 4. This CDR3 comprises 14 residues. CDR3 in DNA: TGTGCCACCAGCGAGAGCGGGGTCACAGATACGCAGTATTTT. It encodes CATSESGVTDTQYF. Full variable domain (rest looked up from reference TRBV15 and TRBJ2-3): DAMVIQNPRYQVTQFGKPVTLSCSQTLNHNVMYWYQQKSSQAPKLLFHYYDKDFNNEADTPDNFQSRRPNTSFCFLDIRSPGLGDTAMYLCATSESGVTDTQYFGPGTRLTVL.

This clonotype was observed at least ten times. This sequence joins TRBV7-2 and TRBJ1-5; D remains unclear. Germline-derived CDR1 and CDR2 are SGHTA and FQGNSA. This CDR3 has 15 amino acids. Trimming shortened V by 3 bases and J by 3 bases, and 12 bases separated the two germline ends. CDR3 amino acids: CASSFALTPNQPQHF. CDR3 bases: TGTGCCAGCAGCTTTGCGCTAACCCCCAATCAGCCCCAGCATTTT.

This rearrangement joins TRBV28 to TRBJ1-2; unclear D gene. The V gene's germline CDR1 is MDHEN and CDR2 SYDVKM. This CDR3 spans 15 amino acids. V shed 4 bases and J shed 1 base, with 13 bases lying between them. This chain's CDR3 is CASSYGKGNNYGYTF. In nucleotides, the CDR3 is TGTGCCAGCAGTTATGGGAAGGGTAATAACTATGGCTACACCTTC.

This clonotype was observed at least ten times. The chain combines TRBV27 with TRBJ2-1, with D possibly being TRBD2 (5 bases). There are 14 residues in the CDR3. Germline V gene sequence: CDR1 MNHEY, CDR2 SMNVEV (reference sequence). V gave up 3 bases and J gave up 4 bases, with 10 bases separating them. The CDR3 nucleotides read TGTGCCAGCAGTTTGCGGGCTACTTACAATGAGCAGTTCTTC. Translated: CASSLRATYNEQFF.

Only one count was recorded for this clonotype. The chain combines TRBV5-4 with TRBJ1-5, with D hard to call. There are 15 residues in the CDR3. Germline CDR1 is SGHNT and CDR2 is YYREEE (reference sequence). The V end was cut by 0 bases, the J end by 0 bases, with 7 bases between. CDR3 amino acids: CASSLGDYSNQPQHF. In DNA form, the CDR3 reads TGTGCCAGCAGCTTGGGAGACTATAGCAATCAGCCCCAGCATTTT. Based on the CDR3 plus reference TRBV5-4 and TRBJ1-5, the full variable domain is ETGVTQSPTHLIKTRGQQVTLRCSSQSGHNTVSWYQQALGQGPQFIFQYYREEENGRGNFPPRFSGLQFPNYSSELNVNALELDDSALYLCASSLGDYSNQPQHFGDGTRLSIL.

This clonotype was detected only a few times. CDR3 in DNA: TGCAGTGCCCCACCAGGACTAGCGGGAGGGCCGCCTTACCCGGACACAGATACGCAGTATTTT. It yields the protein CSAPPGLAGGPPYPDTDTQYF. This chain uses TRBV20-1 with TRBJ2-3; 15 bases are shared with TRBD2. Unmatched junction bases numbered 21, after V lost 6 bases and J lost 2 bases. The CDR3 has 21 residues. Germline CDR1 reads DFQATT; CDR2 reads SNEGSKA (reference sequence).

This clonotype was seen a handful of times. The rearrangement joins TRBV6-5 to TRBJ2-7; weak D call: TRBD2 (5 bases). Between the trimmed V and J ends, which lost 5 bases and 0 bases, there was a span of 11 bases. The CDR3 is 14 residues long. Germline V gene lookup returns CDR1 MNHEY and CDR2 SVGAGI. CDR3 in amino acids: CASSPQSGSYEQYF. CDR3 coding DNA: TGTGCCAGCAGTCCCCAGAGCGGCTCCTACGAGCAGTACTTC.

The chain has TRBV14 and TRBJ1-2; D not resolved. Per the germline V gene, CDR1 is SGHDN and CDR2 is FVKESK. The CDR3 runs 14 residues. Trimming left V 4 bases short and J 5 bases short, with 14 bases between. This CDR3 is CASSPGSLVYGYTF. The CDR3 DNA reads as TGTGCCAGCAGCCCCGGCAGTCTCGTTTATGGCTACACCTTC. The full variable domain, its missing parts supplied by reference TRBV14 and TRBJ1-2, is EAGVTQFPSHSVIEKGQTVTLRCDPISGHDNLYWYRRVMGKEIKFLLHFVKESKQDESGMPNNRFLAERTGGTYSTLKVQPAELEDSGVYFCASSPGSLVYGYTFGSGTRLTVV.

This clonotype is categorized as medium-sized. The chain employs TRBV11-2 and TRBJ1-1; D gene ambiguous. Trimming removed 5 bases at V and 2 bases at J, with 15 bases between. The CDR3 sequence is 15 residues long. Germline V gene lookup returns CDR1 SGHAT and CDR2 FQNNGV. Here the CDR3 reads CASSLLRGSNTEAFF. DNA of the CDR3: TGTGCCAGCAGCCTCCTACGAGGTAGCAACACTGAAGCTTTCTTT.

This clonotype has only a few counts. This chain links TRBV10-3 with TRBJ1-5, with TRBD1 matching 7 bases. This CDR3 has 16 amino acids. V lost 4 bases, J lost 3 bases, and 9 bases stayed unmatched. Germline loops: CDR1 ENHRY, CDR2 SYGVKD. This CDR3 reads CAISVTDRANNQPQHF. The CDR3 region has the DNA TGTGCCATCAGTGTCACCGACAGGGCAAACAATCAGCCCCAGCATTTT.

This clonotype was seen a few times. This chain links TRBV27 with TRBJ2-7, with D perhaps TRBD2 (6 bases). V was clipped by 3 bases and J by 2 bases, with 11 bases between them. This CDR3 is built from 14 residues. In germline, CDR1 is MNHEY, CDR2 SMNVEV (reference sequence). CDR3 sequence (DNA): TGTGCCAGCAGTTTGGGTAGCGGCACCTACGAGCAGTACTTC. As protein: CASSLGSGTYEQYF.

This clonotype was seen ten or more times. The chain joins TRBV6-6 to TRBJ1-2; 7 bases line up with TRBD1. Germline values: CDR1 MNHNY, CDR2 SVGAGI (reference sequence). The CDR3 runs to 17 residues. Trimming cost V 7 bases and J 4 bases; bases outside gene matches: 18. The CDR3, as DNA: TGTGCCAGCACCCCAAACCCAGACAGGGCGCCATCCTATGGCTACACCTTC. This codes for CASTPNPDRAPSYGYTF.

About this clonotype itself: A far larger clone lies a single base away; this is likely a read error. V is TRBV13 and J is TRBJ2-1; 13 bases match TRBD2. The CDR3 runs 14 residues. In germline, CDR1 is PRHDT, CDR2 FYEKMQ (reference sequence). The CDR3 is CASNGLAGDNKQFF. CDR3 DNA sequence: TGTGCCAGCAACGGACTAGCGGGGGACAATAAGCAGTTCTTC.

This clonotype is deemed medium-sized. The chain employs TRBV10-3 and TRBJ1-2; TRBD1 is a possible D gene (5 bases). The germline V and J ends were trimmed by 0 bases and 1 base, with 9 bases remaining between them. CDR1 and CDR2 (germline): ENHRY, SYGVKD. The CDR3 is made up of 15 amino acids. This CDR3 reads CAISESEGINYGYTF. CDR3 in DNA: TGTGCCATCAGTGAGTCGGAGGGGATTAACTATGGCTACACCTTC.

Ten or more counts support this clonotype. The V gene is TRBV19, the J gene TRBJ2-7; 11 bases fit TRBD2. Germline trimming cut 4 bases from V and 5 bases from J; bases unmatched to any gene: 10. Germline V gene data show CDR1 as LNHDA and CDR2 as SQIVND (reference sequence). The CDR3 has 16 amino acids. The CDR3 sequence: CASSTYGTSGFDEQYF. In nucleotides, the CDR3 is TGTGCCAGTAGTACCTACGGGACTAGCGGTTTCGACGAGCAGTACTTC.

V usage is TRBV9 and J usage is TRBJ2-1; D might be TRBD1 (5 bases). Germline-derived CDR1 and CDR2 are SGDLS and YYNGEE. The length of the CDR3 is 14 residues. Trimming shortened V by 0 bases and J by 5 bases, and 9 bases separated the two germline ends. The CDR3 loop reads CASSVGRGHNEQFF. The DNA of the CDR3 is TGTGCCAGCAGCGTAGGAAGGGGTCACAATGAGCAGTTCTTC.

V and J are TRBV28 and TRBJ1-4; D gene ambiguous. The CDR3 length is 14 residues. Trimming left V 5 bases short and J 4 bases short, with 11 bases between. The germline V gene has CDR1 MDHEN and CDR2 SYDVKM. CDR3: CASSLLGGNEKLFF. CDR3 DNA sequence: TGTGCCAGCAGTCTCCTGGGTGGTAATGAAAAACTGTTTTTT.

This chain uses TRBV19 with TRBJ1-1; tentative D call: TRBD1 (6 bases). V lost 8 bases and J lost 2, with 18 bases in between. The germline CDR1 and CDR2 sequences are LNHDA and SQIVND (reference sequence). This CDR3 is 15 amino acids long. The CDR3 loop reads CASSTWGGRNTEAFF. The CDR3 DNA is TGTGCCAGTTCGACGTGGGGGGGCAGAAACACTGAAGCTTTCTTT.

There are many counts of this clonotype. The gene calls are TRBV15 and TRBJ1-5; D remains ambiguous. The CDR3 is 16 residues long. Trimming took 0 bases from V and 10 from J, leaving 19 bases between them. CDR1 is LNHNV and CDR2 is YYDKDF in the germline V gene (reference sequence). The chain's CDR3 is CATSRDWAAGNSPQHF. The CDR3 DNA sequence: TGTGCCACCAGCAGAGATTGGGCAGCGGGAAATAGTCCCCAGCATTTT.

This clonotype was counted ten times or more. J is TRBJ1-6 and V is TRBV7-2; perhaps TRBD1 as D (5 bases). Trimming cost V 3 bases and J 9 bases, with 6 bases left between them. The CDR3 is 12 residues long. Germline lookup yields CDR1 SGHTA and CDR2 FQGNSA. The CDR3 DNA sequence: TGTGCCAGCAGCTTTGGGGGTTCACCCCTCCACTTT. Its translation: CASSFGGSPLHF.

This clonotype was counted a few times. The chain carries TRBV20-1 and TRBJ2-5; no clear D. This CDR3 contains 12 residues. Germline CDR1 and CDR2: DFQATT and SNEGSKA (reference sequence). The ends were cut back, 1 base at V and 7 bases at J, with 10 bases in the middle. The CDR3 region has the DNA TGCAGTGCTAGAGGTCTTATCGCGACCCAGTACTTC. Amino acid sequence: CSARGLIATQYF.

This chain connects TRBV11-3 to TRBJ2-1, with D perhaps TRBD1 (5 bases). V lost 8 bases and J 2 bases, leaving 10 bases between the germline ends. Germline V gives CDR1 SGHNT, CDR2 YENEEA. The CDR3 is made up of 13 amino acids. The CDR3 bases are TGTGCCAGCGGTGAAGGGGCCTACAATGAGCAGTTCTTC. Its translation: CASGEGAYNEQFF.

This clonotype was observed many times. The rearrangement joins TRBV28 to TRBJ2-2; 7 positions match TRBD2. Germline CDR1 is MDHEN and CDR2 is SYDVKM. V shed 6 bases and J 5 bases; nucleotides not matched to a gene: 9. The CDR3 sequence is 15 residues long. CDR3 loop: CASRPTSANTGELFF. The CDR3 bases are TGTGCCAGCAGACCCACTAGCGCAAATACCGGGGAGCTGTTTTTT.